The clone carrying this TCR beta chain was counted a few times. Its target is unknown. From the reads, TCRdb called clonotypes with MiXCR, one entry per CDR3 protein. The table includes approximately 500,000 distinct CDR3 sequences, 16% detected once. The sample originates from a study of T cell repertoires in cytomegalovirus infection. Study-level information: Both a matching HLA type and CMV infection were indicated by public TCR beta signatures.

Whole-study results and caveats: Within the response measured ex vivo, HLA-C-restricted CMV-specific TCR beta clonotypes were dominant. Individuals carrying CMV plus the relevant HLA were identified by cumulative frequency of public TCR beta families.

Sequenced sample: CD8+ T cells from PBMCs. The sequence was collected from a human donor in good health (CMV status not recorded). Some clones in this sample may be carry-over from other donors' samples.

CDR3 DNA sequence: TGTGCCACCGAAGGGGGGCATTCCTACGAGCAGTACTTC. Its translation is CATEGGHSYEQYF. The V gene is TRBV7-8, the J gene TRBJ2-7; D possibly matches TRBD1 or TRBD2 (6 bases each). The ends were cut back, 10 bases at V and 1 base at J, with 14 bases in the middle. Germline-derived CDR1 and CDR2 are SGHVS and FQNEAQ. The CDR3 length is 13 residues.